This T cell receptor (beta chain) originates from a study of T cells in Graves' hyperthyroidism and ophthalmopathy. Study summary: Peripheral blood sampling occurred at initial diagnosis, before any treatment.

The study enrolled patients aged 18 to 65 with newly diagnosed hyperthyroidism of under 2 months' duration. Preceding any ophthalmopathy symptoms, the blood sample dates from first hyperthyroidism diagnosis. Around 10 ml fresh peripheral blood yielded the PBMCs. The CDR3 runs 16 residues. With 3 bases clipped from V and 0 bases from J, the junction kept 7 bases outside the gene matches. Germline-derived CDR1 and CDR2 are SGDLS and YYNGEE. What was amplified from RNA transcripts were TCR beta CDR3 regions. TCR CDR3 regions were first amplified by RT-PCR with HTBI primers. TCRdb passed the multiplex PCR reads through MiXCR, listing each CDR3 protein once. The sample lists fewer than 300,000 distinct CDR3 sequences; approximately 14% were seen once.

The specimen was blood. The chain carries TRBV9 and TRBJ2-3, with 7 positions matching TRBD2. This TCR was sampled from a woman between 50 and 59 years old with Graves' hyperthyroidism that later progressed to Graves' ophthalmopathy. The DNA of the CDR3 is TGTGCCAGCAGCGAGGGAGCGGGGCTTAGCACAGATACGCAGTATTTT. Amino acid sequence: CASSEGAGLSTDTQYF.